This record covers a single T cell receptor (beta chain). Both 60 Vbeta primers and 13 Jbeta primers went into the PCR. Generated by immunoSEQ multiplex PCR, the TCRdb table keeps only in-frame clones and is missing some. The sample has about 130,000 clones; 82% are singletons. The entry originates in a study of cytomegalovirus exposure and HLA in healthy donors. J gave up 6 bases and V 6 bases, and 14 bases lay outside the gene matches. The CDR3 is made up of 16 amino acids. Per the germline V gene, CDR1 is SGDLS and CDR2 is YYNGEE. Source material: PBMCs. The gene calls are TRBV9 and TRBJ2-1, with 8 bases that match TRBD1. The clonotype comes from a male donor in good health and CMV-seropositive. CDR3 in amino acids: CASTPRTGNQFNEQFF. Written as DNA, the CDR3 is TGTGCCAGCACCCCCAGGACAGGGAACCAATTCAATGAGCAGTTCTTC.